This T cell receptor beta chain was observed in a study of blood T cell dynamics during melanoma immunotherapy. Germline V gene lookup returns CDR1 LNHDA and CDR2 SQIVND (reference sequence). V gave up 7 bases and J gave up 5 bases, with 14 bases separating them. This CDR3 has 13 residues. Time point described: pre-treatment baseline. Repertoires were generated with immunoSEQ multiplex PCR, while TCRdb's copy carries only in-frame clones and drops some. The data hold nearly 25,000 clones, with 70% to 90% observed a single time. This TCR came from a human donor with melanoma. The sample consisted of blood, taken from a patient treated with checkpoint blockade. The V call is TRBV19, the J call TRBJ1-2, with a weak D call TRBD1 (5 bases). The CDR3 DNA is TGTGCCAGTACCAATCCGAGGGGTTATGGCTACACCTTC. It encodes CASTNPRGYGYTF.